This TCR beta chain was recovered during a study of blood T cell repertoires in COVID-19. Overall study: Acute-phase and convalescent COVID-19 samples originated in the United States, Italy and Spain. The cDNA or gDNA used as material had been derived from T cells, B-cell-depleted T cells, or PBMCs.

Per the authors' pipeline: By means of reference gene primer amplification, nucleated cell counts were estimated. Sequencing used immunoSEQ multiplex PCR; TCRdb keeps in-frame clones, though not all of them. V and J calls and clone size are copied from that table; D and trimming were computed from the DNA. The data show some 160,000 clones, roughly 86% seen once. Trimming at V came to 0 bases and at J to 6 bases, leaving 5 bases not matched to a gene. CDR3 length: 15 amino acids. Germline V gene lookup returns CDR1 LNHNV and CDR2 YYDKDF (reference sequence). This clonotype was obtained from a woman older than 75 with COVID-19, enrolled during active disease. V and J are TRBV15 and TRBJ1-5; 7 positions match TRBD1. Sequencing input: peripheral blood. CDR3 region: CATSRDQAGGQPQHF. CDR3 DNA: TGTGCCACCAGCAGAGATCAGGCAGGGGGTCAGCCCCAGCATTTT.